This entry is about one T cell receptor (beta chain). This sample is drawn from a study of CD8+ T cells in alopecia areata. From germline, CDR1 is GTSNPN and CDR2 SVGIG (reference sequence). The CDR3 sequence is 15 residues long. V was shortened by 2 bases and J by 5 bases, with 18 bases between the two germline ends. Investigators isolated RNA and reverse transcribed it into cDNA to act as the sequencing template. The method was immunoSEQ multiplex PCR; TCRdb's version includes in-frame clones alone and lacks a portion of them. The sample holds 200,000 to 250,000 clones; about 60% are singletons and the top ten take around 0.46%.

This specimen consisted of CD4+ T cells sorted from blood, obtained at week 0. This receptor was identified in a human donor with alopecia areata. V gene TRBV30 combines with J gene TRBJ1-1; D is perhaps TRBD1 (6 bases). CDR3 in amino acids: CAWSSEGGRGTEAFF. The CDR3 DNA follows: TGTGCCTGGAGTTCGGAGGGAGGGAGGGGGACTGAAGCTTTCTTT. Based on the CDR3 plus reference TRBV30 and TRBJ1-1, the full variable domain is SQTIHQWPATLVQPVGSPLSLECTVEGTSNPNLYWYRQAAGRGLQLLFYSVGIGQISSEVPQNLSASRPQDRQFILSSKKLLLSDSGFYLCAWSSEGGRGTEAFFGQGTRLTVV.